The clone carrying this T cell receptor (beta chain) was seen ten or more times. Its antigen is currently unknown. These data belong to a study of CD8 T cells in ankylosing spondylitis. Overall study results and limits: Clones linked to disease were reported to show significant enrichment in matched ankylosing spondylitis synovial fluid. Ankylosing spondylitis blood appeared to be characterized by a TCR beta motif of roughly eight highly homologous variants. Some motif variants were previously reported in reactive arthritis synovial fluid and blood.

TCRdb independently ran MiXCR on the 5' RACE reads; one entry per CDR3 protein. The sample yields some 290,000 distinct CDR3 sequences, 20% seen once. The TCR comes from a male donor with ankylosing spondylitis or in good health (not recorded which). The sample taken for sequencing was blood, either unsorted or a sorted T cell fraction (not recorded which).

As DNA, the CDR3 is TGTGCCGCCCCAAGGTGGGGGGGGAACAACTATGGCTACACCTTC. Its translation is CAAPRWGGNNYGYTF. The rearrangement uses TRBV6-1 and TRBJ1-2; perhaps TRBD1 as D (5 bases). Germline V gene lookup returns CDR1 MNHNS and CDR2 SASEGT. This CDR3 has 15 amino acids. Trimming left V 11 bases short and J 2 bases short, with 21 bases between.